This T cell receptor beta chain was sequenced during a study of cytomegalovirus exposure and HLA in healthy donors. Overall study findings and caveats: Later findings reportedly placed an Asian-associated ancestry cluster below the approximately 670-donor mean for N-insertions.

Germline V gene lookup returns CDR1 LNHNV and CDR2 YYDKDF (reference sequence). V dropped 4 bases and J dropped 4; count of bases not matched to a gene: 4. This CDR3 is built from 15 residues. A word on this clone: The antigen is unknown.

Use of 60 Vbeta and 13 Jbeta primers characterized the PCR. Libraries were prepared by immunoSEQ multiplex PCR; TCRdb keeps only in-frame clonotypes and omits some of them. Its table records 150,000 to 200,000 clones. The chain joins TRBV15 to TRBJ2-1; 10 bases line up with TRBD1. Sequenced material: PBMCs. This sequence originates from a young woman in good health and CMV-seropositive. The CDR3 region has the DNA TGTGCCACCAGCAAAGGACAGGGGGAATACAATGAGCAGTTCTTC. It specifies CATSKGQGEYNEQFF.